The 8 T cell receptor beta chains below were found in one sample sequenced in a study of blood T cell repertoires in COVID-19. Sequencing used immunoSEQ multiplex PCR; TCRdb keeps in-frame clones, though not all of them. The sample carries some 230,000 clones, 83% recorded once. Sequencing input: peripheral blood. Every receptor here comes from a woman aged 45-65 years with acute or convalescent COVID-19.

V usage is TRBV10-3 and J usage is TRBJ2-1, with TRBD2 matching over 8 bases. CDR1 is ENHRY and CDR2 is SYGVKD in the germline V gene. The CDR3 is 13 residues long. The V gene end was trimmed by 3 bases and the J gene end by 5 bases; junction bases not matched to a gene: 0. The CDR3 is CAISELADNEQFF. As DNA, the CDR3 is TGTGCCATCAGTGAACTAGCGGACAATGAGCAGTTCTTC.

In its sample, this clone was seen once. This chain joins TRBV29-1 and TRBJ1-1, with 9 nucleotides matching TRBD1. The CDR3 loop spans 13 amino acids. The V and J ends lost 6 bases and 3 bases, in that order; junction bases with no gene match: 5. Germline assignment: CDR1 SQVTM and CDR2 ANQGSEA. CDR3 amino acids: CSVRRDRDTEAFF. In nucleotides, the CDR3 is TGCAGCGTCCGTCGGGACAGGGACACTGAAGCTTTCTTT.

The chain links TRBV7-2 to TRBJ2-7; 7 positions match TRBD2. The CDR3 sequence is 13 residues long. Trimming cost V 8 bases and J 1 base; bases outside gene matches: 5. The V gene's germline CDR1 is SGHTA and CDR2 FQGNSA. Here the CDR3 DNA reads TGTGCCAGCGGGGACTACGGGTCCTACGAGCAGTACTTC. Its protein is CASGDYGSYEQYF.

The J gene is TRBJ2-7, the V gene TRBV7-2; 7 bases are shared with TRBD2. The trim removed 1 base at V and 4 bases at J, leaving 7 bases unmatched. CDR1 SGHTA and CDR2 FQGNSA come from the germline V gene. The length of the CDR3 is 15 residues. As DNA, the CDR3 is TGTGCCAGCAGCTTAGTTGGGACTACTCCTTACGAGCAGTACTTC. Residues: CASSLVGTTPYEQYF. The full variable domain, completed using reference TRBV7-2 and TRBJ2-7, is GAGVSQSPSNKVTEKGKDVELRCDPISGHTALYWYRQSLGQGLEFLIYFQGNSAPDKSGLPSDRFSAERTGGSVSTLTIQRTQQEDSAVYLCASSLVGTTPYEQYFGPGTRLTVT.

The V and J genes are TRBV4-3 and TRBJ1-2, with D maybe TRBD1 (6 bases). From germline, CDR1 is LGHNA and CDR2 YSLEER. Trimming took 0 bases from V and 8 from J, leaving 16 bases between them. The CDR3 has 15 residues. The CDR3 spells CASSQEGQGFGGYTF. In DNA form, the CDR3 reads TGCGCCAGCAGCCAAGAAGGGCAGGGGTTCGGCGGCTACACCTTC.

The CDR3 region is CASSRDSFADTQYF. CDR3 sequence (DNA): TGTGCCAGCAGCCGTGACAGCTTTGCAGATACGCAGTATTTT. J is TRBJ2-3 and V is TRBV7-2; tentative D call: TRBD1 (5 bases). V was trimmed by 5 bases and J by 4 bases, leaving 13 bases between them. The CDR3 sequence is 14 residues long. Germline lookup yields CDR1 SGHTA and CDR2 FQGNSA.

The chain is built from TRBV3-1 (or the pseudogene TRBV3-2) and TRBJ1-4, with TRBD1 as a possible D gene (6 bases). Germline V lookup: CDR1 LGHDT, CDR2 YNNKEL (reference sequence). The V end was cut by 6 bases, the J end by 10 bases, with 18 bases between. This CDR3 is built from 14 residues. CDR3 loop: CASSTGTKGGKLFF. CDR3 DNA: TGTGCCAGCAGTACCGGGACTAAGGGGGGAAAACTGTTTTTT.

The CDR3 region has the DNA TGCGCCAGCAGCCAAGACCATCCTCTGAGGAGCACGGTGGCTAATGAAAAACTGTTTTTT. Protein sequence: CASSQDHPLRSTVANEKLFF. J is TRBJ1-4 and V is TRBV4-1; no firm D call. The CDR3 loop spans 20 amino acids. Germline V gene lookup returns CDR1 MGHRA and CDR2 YSYEKL. V was shortened by 0 bases and J by 3 bases, with 23 bases between the two germline ends.